This TCR beta chain was sequenced for a study of blood T cell repertoires in COVID-19. Study-level background: Italy, Spain and the United States were the sources of the convalescent and acute COVID-19 samples. PBMCs, B-cell-depleted T cells, or T cells were the source of the cDNA or gDNA that made up the material.

V was clipped by 6 bases and J by 2 bases, with 16 bases between them. Germline assignment: CDR1 SQVTM and CDR2 ANQGSEA. This CDR3 spans 14 amino acids. Original analysis: Estimates of nucleated cell counts were drawn from the amplification of reference gene primers. The protocol was immunoSEQ multiplex PCR, while the TCRdb copy is restricted to in-frame clones and leaves out a portion. The DNA was the basis for D and trimming; V, J and clone size are from that table. The top ten clones hold 12% of a sample with 120,000 or so clones, 82% of them seen once. J is TRBJ2-5 and V is TRBV29-1; D may be TRBD1 (6 bases). This sequence was found in a human donor in a cohort sampled during active COVID-19. The sequenced material came from peripheral blood. The CDR3 region is CSVALQGPQETQYF. In DNA, the CDR3 is TGCAGCGTCGCCCTTCAGGGGCCGCAAGAGACCCAGTACTTC.